This paragraph covers one T cell receptor (beta chain) sequence. TCRdb's copy holds only in-frame clones and misses some; the assay was immunoSEQ multiplex PCR. This sample has 200,000 or so clones; approximately 90% occur once, and the top ten carry 3% to 3.5%. Trimming took 3 bases from V and 5 from J; bases not matched to a gene: 5. The germline V gene has CDR1 DFQATT and CDR2 SNEGSKA (reference sequence). This CDR3 contains 13 residues. These data belong to a study of blood T cell repertoires in COVID-19. Sequencing was done on a sample of PBMCs or T cells enriched from blood (not recorded which). This receptor was obtained from a woman younger than 35 in a cohort exposed to, infected with or recovered from COVID-19 (not recorded which). V gene TRBV20-1 combines with J gene TRBJ2-3, with 7 bases fitting TRBD1. The CDR3 DNA reads as TGCAGTGCTAGTGACAGGGCCAGAGATACGCAGTATTTT. This codes for CSASDRARDTQYF.